This T cell receptor beta chain is from a study of T-cell memory formation after mild COVID-19. On this clonotype: The target antigen is unknown.

Notes on the study in general: The finding that pre-infection memory included some responding clones suggested that cross-reactive memory joined.

Trimming took 2 bases from V and 7 from J, leaving 18 bases between them. The CDR3 has 17 residues. CDR1 SGHTA and CDR2 FQGNSA come from the germline V gene. TCRdb reanalysed the 5' RACE reads using MiXCR and keeps one entry per CDR3 protein. The sample shows approximately 400,000 distinct CDR3 sequences, over 15% of them seen only once. The sequence was obtained from a man between 18 and 35 years old who had mild COVID-19 (a few samples of this study predate the infection). Cell type and time point are not known. Sequencing was done on a sample of PBMCs or a T cell subset sorted from them (not recorded which). The chain joins TRBV7-2 to TRBJ1-6; D remains unclear. The CDR3: CASSLLRAASGNSPLHF. DNA of the CDR3: TGTGCCAGCAGCTTACTAAGGGCGGCCTCGGGGAATTCACCCCTCCACTTT. Together with reference TRBV7-2 and TRBJ1-6, the CDR3 gives the full variable domain: GAGVSQSPSNKVTEKGKDVELRCDPISGHTALYWYRQSLGQGLEFLIYFQGNSAPDKSGLPSDRFSAERTGGSVSTLTIQRTQQEDSAVYLCASSLLRAASGNSPLHFGNGTRLTVT.